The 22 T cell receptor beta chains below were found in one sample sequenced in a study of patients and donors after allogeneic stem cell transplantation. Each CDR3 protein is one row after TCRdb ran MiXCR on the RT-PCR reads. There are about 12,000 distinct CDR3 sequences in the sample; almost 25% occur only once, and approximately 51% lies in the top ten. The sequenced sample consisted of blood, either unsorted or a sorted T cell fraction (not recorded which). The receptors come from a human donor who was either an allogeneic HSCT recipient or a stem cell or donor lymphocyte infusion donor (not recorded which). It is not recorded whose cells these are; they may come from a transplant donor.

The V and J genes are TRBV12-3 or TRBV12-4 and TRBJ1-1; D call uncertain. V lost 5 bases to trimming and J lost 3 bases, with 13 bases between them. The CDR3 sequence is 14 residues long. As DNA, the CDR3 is TGTGCCAGCAGTGCCCGGGGATGGGACACTGAAGCTTTCTTT. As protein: CASSARGWDTEAFF.

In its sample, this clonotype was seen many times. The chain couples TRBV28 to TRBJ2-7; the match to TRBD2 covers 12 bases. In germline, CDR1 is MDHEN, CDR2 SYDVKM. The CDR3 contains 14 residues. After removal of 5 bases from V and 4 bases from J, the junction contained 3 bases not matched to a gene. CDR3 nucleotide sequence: TGTGCCAGCAGTCTTACTAGCGGGGGGTACGAGCAGTACTTC. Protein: CASSLTSGGYEQYF.

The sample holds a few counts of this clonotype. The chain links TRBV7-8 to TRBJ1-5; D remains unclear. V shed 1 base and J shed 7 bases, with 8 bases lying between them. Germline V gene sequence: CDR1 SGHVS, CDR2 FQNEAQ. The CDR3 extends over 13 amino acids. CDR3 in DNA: TGTGCCAGCAGCTTAGGGGCGGGGCAGCCCCAGCATTTT. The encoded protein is CASSLGAGQPQHF.

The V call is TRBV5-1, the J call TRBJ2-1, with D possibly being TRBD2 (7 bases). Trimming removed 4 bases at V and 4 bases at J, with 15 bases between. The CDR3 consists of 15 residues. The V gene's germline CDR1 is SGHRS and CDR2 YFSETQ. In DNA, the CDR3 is TGCGCCAGCAGCCCCGGGGGGCGGACATACAATGAGCAGTTCTTC. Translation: CASSPGGRTYNEQFF.

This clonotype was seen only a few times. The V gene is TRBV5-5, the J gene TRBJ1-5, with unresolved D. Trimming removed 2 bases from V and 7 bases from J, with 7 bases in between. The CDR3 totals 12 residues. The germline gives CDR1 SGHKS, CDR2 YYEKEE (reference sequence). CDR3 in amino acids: CASSFRGQPQHF. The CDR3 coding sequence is TGTGCCAGCAGCTTTCGGGGACAGCCCCAGCATTTT.

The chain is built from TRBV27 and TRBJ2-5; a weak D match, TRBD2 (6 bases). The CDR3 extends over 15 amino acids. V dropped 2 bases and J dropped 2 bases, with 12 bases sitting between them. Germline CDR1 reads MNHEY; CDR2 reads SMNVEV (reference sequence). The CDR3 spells CASSLRGRGQETQYF. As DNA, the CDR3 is TGTGCCAGCAGTTTAAGGGGACGGGGGCAAGAGACCCAGTACTTC.

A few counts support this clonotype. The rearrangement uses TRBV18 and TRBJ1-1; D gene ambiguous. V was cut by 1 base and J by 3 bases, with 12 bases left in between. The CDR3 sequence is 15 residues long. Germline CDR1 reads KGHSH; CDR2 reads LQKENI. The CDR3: CASSPLAPWDTEAFF. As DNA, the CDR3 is TGTGCCAGCTCACCACTAGCTCCCTGGGACACTGAAGCTTTCTTT.

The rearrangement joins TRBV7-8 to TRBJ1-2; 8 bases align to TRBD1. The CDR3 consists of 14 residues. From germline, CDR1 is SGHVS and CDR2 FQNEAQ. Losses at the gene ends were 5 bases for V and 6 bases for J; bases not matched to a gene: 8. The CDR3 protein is CASSPRQGRDGYTF. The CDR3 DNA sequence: TGTGCCAGCAGCCCTCGACAGGGGAGGGATGGCTACACCTTC.

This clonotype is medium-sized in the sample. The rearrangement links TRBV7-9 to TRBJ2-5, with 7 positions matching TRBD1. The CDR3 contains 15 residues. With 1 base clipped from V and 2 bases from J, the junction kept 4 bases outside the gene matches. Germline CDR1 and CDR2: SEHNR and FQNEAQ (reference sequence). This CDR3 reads CASSLGDSKQETQYF. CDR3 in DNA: TGTGCCAGCAGCTTAGGGGACAGCAAACAAGAGACCCAGTACTTC.

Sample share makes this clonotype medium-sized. Written as DNA, the CDR3 is TGTGCCAGCAGTCCCAGAGGGACCTACGAGCAGTACTTC. Its protein product is CASSPRGTYEQYF. The chain combines TRBV27 with TRBJ2-7; D is perhaps TRBD2 (5 bases). V lost 5 bases, J lost 2 bases, and 10 bases lay in between. CDR1 is MNHEY, CDR2 SMNVEV, per germline (reference sequence). This CDR3 region has 13 residues.

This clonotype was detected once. The CDR3 loop reads CASSGRQRGTGELFF. In DNA form, the CDR3 reads TGCGCCAGCAGCGGAAGACAGAGGGGTACCGGGGAGCTGTTTTTT. The J gene is TRBJ2-2, the V gene TRBV5-1; D assignment may be TRBD1 or TRBD2 (5 bases each). The CDR3 is 15 amino acids. The V gene's germline CDR1 is SGHRS and CDR2 YFSETQ. V was trimmed by 4 bases and J by 5 bases, leaving 15 bases between them.

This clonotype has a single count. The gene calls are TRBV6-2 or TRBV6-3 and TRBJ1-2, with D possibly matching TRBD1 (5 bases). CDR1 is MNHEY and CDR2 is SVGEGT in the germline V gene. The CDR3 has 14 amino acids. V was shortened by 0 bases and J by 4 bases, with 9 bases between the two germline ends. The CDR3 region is CASSYSGATYGYTF. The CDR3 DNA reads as TGTGCCAGCAGTTACTCAGGGGCGACCTATGGCTACACCTTC.

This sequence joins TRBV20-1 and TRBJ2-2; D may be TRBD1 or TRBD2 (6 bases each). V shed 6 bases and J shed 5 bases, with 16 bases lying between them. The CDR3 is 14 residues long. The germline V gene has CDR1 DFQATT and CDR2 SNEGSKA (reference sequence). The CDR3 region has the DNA TGCAGTGCATGGAGGAGGGGGAGAACCGGGGAGCTGTTTTTT. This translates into CSAWRRGRTGELFF.

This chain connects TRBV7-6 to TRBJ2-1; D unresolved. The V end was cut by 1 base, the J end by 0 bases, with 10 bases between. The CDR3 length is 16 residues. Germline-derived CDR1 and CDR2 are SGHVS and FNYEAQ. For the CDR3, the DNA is TGTGCCAGCAGCTTAGGGGCCCCCAGCTCCTACAATGAGCAGTTCTTC. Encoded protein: CASSLGAPSSYNEQFF. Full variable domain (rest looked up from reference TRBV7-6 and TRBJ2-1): GAGVSQSPRYKVTKRGQDVALRCDPISGHVSLYWYRQALGQGPEFLTYFNYEAQQDKSGLPNDRFSAERPEGSISTLTIQRTEQRDSAMYRCASSLGAPSSYNEQFFGPGTRLTVL.

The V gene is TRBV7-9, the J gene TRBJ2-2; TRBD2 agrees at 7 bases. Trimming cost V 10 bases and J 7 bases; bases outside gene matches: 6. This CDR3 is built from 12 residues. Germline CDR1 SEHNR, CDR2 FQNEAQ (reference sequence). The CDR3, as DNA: TGTGCCACCTCTTTAGCGGGCGGGGAGCTGTTTTTT. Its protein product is CATSLAGGELFF. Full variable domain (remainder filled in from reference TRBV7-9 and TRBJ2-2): DTGVSQNPRHKITKRGQNVTFRCDPISEHNRLYWYRQTLGQGPEFLTYFQNEAQLEKSRLLSDRFSAERPKGSFSTLEIQRTEQGDSAMYLCATSLAGGELFFGEGSRLTVL.

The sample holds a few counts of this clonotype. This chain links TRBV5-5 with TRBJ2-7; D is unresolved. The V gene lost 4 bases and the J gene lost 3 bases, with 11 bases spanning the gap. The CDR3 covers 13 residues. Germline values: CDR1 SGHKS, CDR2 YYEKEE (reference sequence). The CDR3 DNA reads TGTGCCAGCAGCGAAGGGAACTACTACGAGCAGTACTTC. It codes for CASSEGNYYEQYF.

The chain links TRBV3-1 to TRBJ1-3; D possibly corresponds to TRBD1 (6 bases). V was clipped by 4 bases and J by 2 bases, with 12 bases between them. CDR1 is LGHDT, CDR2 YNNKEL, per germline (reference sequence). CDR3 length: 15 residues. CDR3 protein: CASSPAGEAGNTIYF. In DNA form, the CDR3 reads TGTGCCAGCAGCCCCGCAGGGGAGGCTGGAAACACCATATATTTT.

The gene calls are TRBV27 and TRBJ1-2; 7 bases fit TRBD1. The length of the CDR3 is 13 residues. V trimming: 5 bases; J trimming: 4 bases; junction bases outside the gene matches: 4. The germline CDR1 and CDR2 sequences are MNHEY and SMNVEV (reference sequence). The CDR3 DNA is TGTGCCAGCAGTGAGGGGGCAAGCTATGGCTACACCTTC. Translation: CASSEGASYGYTF.

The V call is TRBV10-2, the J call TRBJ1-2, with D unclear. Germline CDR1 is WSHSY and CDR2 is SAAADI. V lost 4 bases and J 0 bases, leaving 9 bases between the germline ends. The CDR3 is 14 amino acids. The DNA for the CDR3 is TGCGCCAGCAGTGTGAGGATAACTAACTATGGCTACACCTTC. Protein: CASSVRITNYGYTF.

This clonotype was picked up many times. The CDR3 nucleotides read TGTGCCAGCAGCACGGAGACAGGGGTGCATAATTCACCCCTCCACTTT. Encoded protein: CASSTETGVHNSPLHF. The chain combines TRBV13 with TRBJ1-6, with 8 positions matching TRBD1. The CDR3 totals 16 residues. Germline CDR1 and CDR2: PRHDT and FYEKMQ (reference sequence). Trimming at V came to 5 bases and at J to 5 bases, leaving 8 bases not matched to a gene.

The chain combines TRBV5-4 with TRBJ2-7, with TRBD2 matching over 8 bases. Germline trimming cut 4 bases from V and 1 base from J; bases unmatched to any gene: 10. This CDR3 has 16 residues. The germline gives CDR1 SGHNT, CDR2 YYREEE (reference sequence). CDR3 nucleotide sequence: TGTGCCAGCAGCGTCTCTCTAGCGGGCAGTTCCTACGAGCAGTACTTC. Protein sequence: CASSVSLAGSSYEQYF.

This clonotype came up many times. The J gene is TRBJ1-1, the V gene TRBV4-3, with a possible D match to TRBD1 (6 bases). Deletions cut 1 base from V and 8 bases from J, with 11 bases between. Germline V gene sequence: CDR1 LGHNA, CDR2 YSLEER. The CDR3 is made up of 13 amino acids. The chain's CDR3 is CASSQGLGTEAFF. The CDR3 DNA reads TGCGCCAGCAGCCAAGGGCTCGGGACAGAAGCTTTCTTT.